This TCR beta chain was identified during a study of chemoradiotherapy in HPV16-positive cancers (dated by TCRdb to between 2021 and 2023). For the study in its entirety: Candidate HPV-specific T-cell clones and common TCR motifs were defined through functional T-cell assays on cells from a couple of HPV16-positive patients. Whether T-cell immunity against the HPV oncoproteins E6 and E7 changes during chemoradiotherapy and whether survival is affected by this immunity were examined in the study. TCR repertoires from some 89 patients with HPV-related cancers were then used to track the candidate HPV-specific TCRs and motifs.

Broad study findings and their caveats: Expansion of candidate HPV-specific clones and E7-related TCR motifs was observed in the tumor microenvironment during treatment, whereas no such expansion was observed for non-HPV-specific T cells. Only a couple of HPV16-positive patients were used to derive the functional definition of HPV-specific T cells, and the survival association was reported for HPV16-positive patients. In HPV16-positive patients, expansion of HPV-responsive T cells during chemoradiotherapy was associated with improved recurrence-free survival.

Including cysteine and phenylalanine, the CDR3 has 14 amino acids. Only the CDR3 portion is preserved as DNA: 42 bases, with reading frame beginning at the first base. Reading the germline V gene gives CDR1 MNHNS and CDR2 SASEGT. V is shortened by 7 bases, J by 2 bases, and the region joining them spans 12 bases. On this clone: There is no known antigen for this receptor. No clone much larger than this one lies a single base away; base qualities are absent.

Repertoires were sampled repeatedly over the course of chemoradiotherapy, so clonal expansion could be followed in the tumor microenvironment. Libraries were constructed by the immunoSEQ multiplex PCR assay. The clones in this table, taken by TCRdb from immuneACCESS, are in-frame only. Not every clone is retained; where verified, under half of the shortfall comes from an unresolved V gene, and the cause of the rest is unknown. Across this sample there are 12,000 or so clones, with 86% seen only once. The top ten clonotypes cover roughly 2.8% of the sample. Sequencing was performed on blood, taken from a patient who underwent chemoradiotherapy. The V and J segments used are TRBV6-1 and TRBJ1-5, with TRBD1 perhaps the D gene, on 6 matching bases. The TCR originated in a human donor with HPV-associated anogenital cancer. The sequenced DNA is TGTGCCAGCACGACTACAGGGCGCAATCAGCCCCAGCATTTT. It is translated as CASTTTGRNQPQHF.